The rows below give T cell receptor beta chains drawn from one sample of a study of CD8 T cells in Susac syndrome. TCRdb reprocessed the immunoSEQ multiplex PCR reads with MiXCR, giving one entry per CDR3 protein. The sample includes about 300,000 distinct CDR3 sequences, 89% seen only once; the top ten take approximately 0.2%. The specimen was CD8+ T cells from PBMCs. The source is a human donor with multiple sclerosis. The CDR3 runs from the conserved cysteine through the conserved F or W. The order of the fields is V gene, D gene, J gene, clone size, CDR3 protein, CDR3 DNA. D genes are given only for firm matches. Where a row states a size, it is once, few, many or the class of an expanded clone; other rows omit it.

>TRBV15|NA|TRBJ1-6|NA
CATTSGLYNSPLHF
TGTGCCACCACCTCGGGACTCTATAATTCACCCCTCCACTTT
>TRBV30|TRBD2|TRBJ2-1|once
CAWSVGAGVNEQFF
TGTGCCTGGAGTGTGGGTGCGGGAGTGAATGAGCAGTTCTTC
>TRBV27|TRBD2|TRBJ2-1|NA
CASSSEGLAGGPLGNEQFF
TGTGCCAGCAGTTCGGAGGGACTAGCGGGAGGTCCGCTAGGCAATGAGCAGTTCTTC
>TRBV4-3|TRBD1|TRBJ2-5|NA
CASSQVPLRDRGQETQYF
TGCGCCAGCAGCCAAGTTCCCCTCCGGGACAGGGGGCAGGAGACCCAGTACTTC
>TRBV4-2|NA|TRBJ1-2|NA
CASSPGERGTYGYTF
TGTGCCAGCAGCCCGGGGGAGAGGGGGACCTATGGCTACACCTTC
>TRBV27|NA|TRBJ1-4|NA
CASSSGLSVEKLFF
TGTGCCAGCAGTTCGGGACTATCGGTGGAAAAACTGTTTTTT
>TRBV2|NA|TRBJ1-5|NA
CASSAGSTHNQPQHF
TGTGCCAGCAGTGCAGGTTCCACCCACAATCAGCCCCAGCATTTT
>TRBV4-3|TRBD1|TRBJ1-2|NA
CASSQTGTGSGYTF
TGCGCCAGCAGCCAGACCGGGACAGGGTCAGGCTACACCTTC
>TRBV9|NA|TRBJ1-1|NA
CASSVSGANTEAFF
TGTGCCAGCAGCGTATCGGGAGCAAACACTGAAGCTTTCTTT
>TRBV27|TRBD1|TRBJ2-3|NA
CASKGGRADTQYF
TGTGCCAGCAAAGGGGGCCGAGCAGATACGCAGTATTTT
>TRBV12-3/TRBV12-4|TRBD2|TRBJ2-1|few
CASSLGPTSGRKSSYNEQFF
TGTGCCAGCAGTCTGGGCCCGACTAGCGGGAGGAAAAGTTCCTACAATGAGCAGTTCTTC
>TRBV12-3/TRBV12-4|TRBD2|TRBJ2-4|NA
CASSLPTSGGNIQYF
TGTGCCAGCAGTTTACCAACTAGCGGGGGAAACATTCAGTACTTC
>TRBV6-7|TRBD2|TRBJ2-3|NA
CASSTTSADTQYF
TGTGCCAGCAGCACGACTAGCGCAGATACGCAGTATTTT
>TRBV24-1|TRBD2|TRBJ2-5|NA
CATSAWLAGVGETQYF
TGTGCCACCAGTGCTTGGCTAGCGGGAGTCGGGGAGACCCAGTACTTC
>TRBV12-3/TRBV12-4|NA|TRBJ2-3|NA
CASSLGGGADTQYF
TGTGCCAGCAGTTTGGGGGGGGGCGCAGATACGCAGTATTTT
>TRBV25-1|NA|TRBJ2-7|NA
CASRDQGTEQYF
TGTGCCAGCAGGGATCAGGGTACGGAGCAGTACTTC
>TRBV7-9|NA|TRBJ1-4|once
CASSLAVGVNGEKLFF
TGTGCCAGCAGCTTAGCGGTGGGGGTGAATGGTGAAAAACTGTTTTTT
>TRBV7-8|NA|TRBJ1-5|NA
CASSFGTQPQHF
TGTGCCAGCAGCTTTGGCACCCAGCCCCAGCATTTT
>TRBV19|NA|TRBJ1-5|NA
CASQYGGEAQPQHF
TGTGCCAGCCAATACGGGGGGGAAGCTCAGCCCCAGCATTTT
>TRBV27|TRBD1|TRBJ1-1|NA
CASSRTGEADTEAFF
TGTGCCAGCAGCCGAACAGGGGAGGCGGACACTGAAGCTTTCTTT
>TRBV12-3/TRBV12-4|TRBD2|TRBJ2-3|NA
CASSSPAGELDTQYF
TGTGCCAGCAGTTCGCCAGCGGGAGAGCTAGATACGCAGTATTTT
>TRBV4-3|NA|TRBJ2-3|once
CASSQDLTSTDTQYF
TGCGCCAGCAGCCAAGATCTGACTAGCACAGATACGCAGTATTTT
>TRBV12-3/TRBV12-4|NA|TRBJ1-2|NA
CASSYPNYGYTF
TGTGCCAGCAGTTATCCCAACTATGGCTACACCTTC
>TRBV4-2|TRBD1|TRBJ1-2|NA
CASSQEGKGGPYGYTF
TGTGCCAGCAGCCAAGAGGGCAAAGGGGGCCCCTATGGCTACACCTTC
>TRBV7-8|TRBD1|TRBJ2-5|NA
CASSRPTQGILDQYF
TGTGCCAGCAGCCGACCAACACAGGGGATTTTGGACCAGTACTTC
>TRBV28|TRBD2|TRBJ2-5|NA
CASSSDGLATETQYF
TGTGCCAGCAGTTCTGACGGACTAGCGACGGAGACCCAGTACTTC
>TRBV10-3|TRBD2|TRBJ2-1|NA
CAIRPAGLDAYNEQFF
TGTGCCATCAGGCCAGCGGGGCTGGACGCCTACAATGAGCAGTTCTTC
>TRBV30|NA|TRBJ2-7|NA
CAWSSVLSSYEQYF
TGTGCCTGGAGCTCTGTACTGAGCTCCTACGAGCAGTACTTC
>TRBV7-6|NA|TRBJ2-7|NA
CASMEGLNSYEQYF
TGTGCCAGCATGGAGGGACTGAACTCCTACGAGCAGTACTTC
>TRBV29-1|TRBD2|TRBJ2-1|NA
CSVPILAGDPFF
TGCAGCGTGCCTATACTAGCGGGGGATCCTTTCTTC
>TRBV30|NA|TRBJ1-6|NA
CAWDQSGNSPLHF
TGTGCCTGGGACCAGTCGGGGAATTCACCCCTCCACTTT
>TRBV24-1|NA|TRBJ2-3|NA
CATSEWDWTDTQYF
TGTGCCACCAGTGAATGGGACTGGACAGATACGCAGTATTTT
>TRBV13|NA|TRBJ2-2|once
CASSPPSGKAGELFF
TGTGCCAGCAGCCCCCCCAGCGGCAAGGCCGGGGAGCTGTTTTTT
>TRBV28|NA|TRBJ2-7|NA
CASGSSDHHEQYF
TGTGCCAGCGGATCCTCAGATCACCACGAGCAGTACTTC
>TRBV28|TRBD2|TRBJ2-7|few
CASSLGGRAGDEQYF
TGTGCCAGCAGTTTAGGCGGGAGGGCCGGCGACGAGCAGTACTTC
>TRBV5-1|NA|TRBJ2-6|NA
CASSWGPSGANVLTF
TGCGCCAGCAGCTGGGGACCCTCTGGGGCCAACGTCCTGACTTTC
>TRBV27|NA|TRBJ2-7|NA
CASSLVAGPDESYEQYF
TGTGCCAGCAGTTTAGTGGCAGGACCGGACGAAAGTTACGAGCAGTACTTC
>TRBV9|TRBD1|TRBJ2-7|NA
CASSTGQGIREQYF
TGTGCCAGCAGCACAGGACAGGGGATACGGGAGCAGTACTTC
>TRBV9|NA|TRBJ2-1|NA
CASSVEDNSYNEQFF
TGTGCCAGCAGCGTCGAGGACAACTCCTACAATGAGCAGTTCTTC
>TRBV11-2|TRBD1|TRBJ1-2|NA
CASSSDRDGYTF
TGTGCCAGCAGCTCCGACAGGGATGGCTACACCTTC
>TRBV6-5|NA|TRBJ1-1|once
CASGRVNTEAFF
TGTGCCAGCGGACGGGTGAACACTGAAGCTTTCTTT
>TRBV9|TRBD1|TRBJ2-6|NA
CASKSGTVLPGANVLTF
TGTGCCAGCAAGTCCGGGACAGTGTTACCTGGGGCCAACGTCCTGACTTTC
>TRBV20-1|NA|TRBJ2-1|NA
CSARDPPSSYNEQFF
TGCAGTGCTAGAGATCCCCCTAGCTCCTACAATGAGCAGTTCTTC
>TRBV20-1|TRBD2|TRBJ2-1|NA
CSARAGGSSYNEQFF
TGCAGTGCTAGAGCGGGGGGGAGCTCCTACAATGAGCAGTTCTTC
>TRBV20-1|NA|TRBJ2-7|NA
CSAKEGDYEQYF
TGCAGTGCTAAAGAGGGGGACTACGAGCAGTACTTC
>TRBV20-1|NA|TRBJ2-1|NA
CSADQGRQFF
TGCAGTGCTGACCAGGGGCGGCAGTTCTTC
>TRBV27|TRBD2|TRBJ2-1|NA
CASSFGTTYNEQFF
TGTGCCAGCAGTTTTGGGACTACATACAATGAGCAGTTCTTC
>TRBV11-2|NA|TRBJ2-2|NA
CASPLRIRELFF
TGTGCCAGCCCGCTACGTATCCGGGAGCTGTTTTTT
>TRBV7-6|NA|TRBJ2-7|NA
CASSSRAYEQYF
TGTGCCAGCAGCTCGCGCGCCTACGAGCAGTACTTC
>TRBV18|NA|TRBJ2-1|NA
CASSPGGNHEQFF
TGTGCCAGCTCACCGGGAGGTAACCATGAGCAGTTCTTC
>TRBV7-8|NA|TRBJ1-1|NA
CASSLAEGGYTEAFF
TGTGCCAGCAGCTTAGCTGAAGGGGGGTACACTGAAGCTTTCTTT
>TRBV2|NA|TRBJ2-2|NA
CASSDIGGGAGELFF
TGTGCCAGCAGTGATATTGGGGGAGGCGCCGGGGAGCTGTTTTTT
>TRBV27|NA|TRBJ2-7|NA
CASSPRGREDEQYF
TGTGCCTCTTCTCCGAGGGGGAGGGAGGACGAGCAGTACTTC